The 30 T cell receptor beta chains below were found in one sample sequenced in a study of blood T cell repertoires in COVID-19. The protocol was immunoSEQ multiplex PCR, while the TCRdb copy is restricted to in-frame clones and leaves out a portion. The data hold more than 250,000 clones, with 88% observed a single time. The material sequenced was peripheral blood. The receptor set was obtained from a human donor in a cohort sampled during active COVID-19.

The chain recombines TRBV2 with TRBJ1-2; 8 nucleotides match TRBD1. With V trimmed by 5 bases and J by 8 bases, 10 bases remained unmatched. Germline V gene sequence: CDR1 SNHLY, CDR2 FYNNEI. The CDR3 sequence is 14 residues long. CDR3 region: CASSIIRTGRGYTF. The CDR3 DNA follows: TGTGCCAGCAGTATTATACGGACAGGGCGCGGCTACACCTTC. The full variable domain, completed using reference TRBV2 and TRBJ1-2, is EPEVTQTPSHQVTQMGQEVILRCVPISNHLYFYWYRQILGQKVEFLVSFYNNEISEKSEIFDDQFSVERPDGSNFTLKIRSTKLEDSAMYFCASSIIRTGRGYTFGSGTRLTVV.

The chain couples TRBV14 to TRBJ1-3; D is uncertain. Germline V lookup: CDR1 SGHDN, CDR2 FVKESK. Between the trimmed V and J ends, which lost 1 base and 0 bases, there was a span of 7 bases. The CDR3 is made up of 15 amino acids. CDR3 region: CASSQVKASGNTIYF. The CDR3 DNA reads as TGTGCCAGCAGCCAAGTGAAAGCCTCTGGAAACACCATATATTTT.

CDR3 sequence (DNA): TGTGCCACCAGTGACCATCGACTAGCGGGTGACCAAGAGACCCAGTACTTC. Its translation: CATSDHRLAGDQETQYF. The chain employs TRBV24-1 and TRBJ2-5, with 10 bases that match TRBD2. Germline lookup yields CDR1 KGHDR and CDR2 SFDVKD. Losses at the gene ends were 4 bases for V and 0 bases for J; bases not matched to a gene: 7. The CDR3 loop spans 17 amino acids.

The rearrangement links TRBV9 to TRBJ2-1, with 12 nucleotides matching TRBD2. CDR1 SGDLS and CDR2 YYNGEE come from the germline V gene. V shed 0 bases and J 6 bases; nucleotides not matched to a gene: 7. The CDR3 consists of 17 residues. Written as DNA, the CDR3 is TGTGCCAGCAGCGTAGAACTAGCGGGAGGACTTCTCAATGAGCAGTTCTTC. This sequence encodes CASSVELAGGLLNEQFF.

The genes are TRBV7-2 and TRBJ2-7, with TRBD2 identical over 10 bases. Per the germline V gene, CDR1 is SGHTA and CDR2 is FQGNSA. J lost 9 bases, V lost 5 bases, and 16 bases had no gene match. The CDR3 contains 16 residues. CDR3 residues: CASSQGSGGAVLAQYF. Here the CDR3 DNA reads TGTGCCAGCAGCCAGGGCAGCGGGGGGGCCGTTTTGGCGCAGTACTTC.

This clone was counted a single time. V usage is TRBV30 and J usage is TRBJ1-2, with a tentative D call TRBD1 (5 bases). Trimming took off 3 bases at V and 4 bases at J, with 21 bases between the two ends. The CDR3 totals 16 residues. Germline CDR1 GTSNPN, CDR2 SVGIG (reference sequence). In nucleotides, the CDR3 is TGTGCCTGGAGGGGAGGGGAGGGGCAGTCGGGCTATGGCTACACCTTC. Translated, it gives CAWRGGEGQSGYGYTF. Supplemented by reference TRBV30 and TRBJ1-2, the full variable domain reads SQTIHQWPATLVQPVGSPLSLECTVEGTSNPNLYWYRQAAGRGLQLLFYSVGIGQISSEVPQNLSASRPQDRQFILSSKKLLLSDSGFYLCAWRGGEGQSGYGYTFGSGTRLTVV.

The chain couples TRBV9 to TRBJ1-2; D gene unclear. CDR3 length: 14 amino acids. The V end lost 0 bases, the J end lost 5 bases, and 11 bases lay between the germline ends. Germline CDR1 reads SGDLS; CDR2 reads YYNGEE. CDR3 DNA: TGTGCCAGCAGCGTAGGGTTTGGAGGGTATGGCTACACCTTC. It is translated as CASSVGFGGYGYTF.

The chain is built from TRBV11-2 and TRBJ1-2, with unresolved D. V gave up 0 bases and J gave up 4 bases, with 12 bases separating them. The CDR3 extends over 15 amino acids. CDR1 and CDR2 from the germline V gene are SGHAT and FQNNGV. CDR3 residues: CASSLDSREGYGYTF. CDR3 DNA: TGTGCCAGCAGCTTAGATAGCCGGGAGGGCTATGGCTACACCTTC.

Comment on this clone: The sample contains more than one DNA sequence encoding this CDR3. CDR3 in DNA: TGTGCCAGTAGTGTTTTGCCAGGGGGAAGATATTACGAGCAGTACTTC. Residues: CASSVLPGGRYYEQYF. The genes are TRBV19 and TRBJ2-7; 7 nucleotides agree with TRBD1. The CDR3 runs 16 residues. V lost 5 bases, J lost 4 bases, and 14 bases stayed unmatched. CDR1 LNHDA and CDR2 SQIVND come from the germline V gene (reference sequence).

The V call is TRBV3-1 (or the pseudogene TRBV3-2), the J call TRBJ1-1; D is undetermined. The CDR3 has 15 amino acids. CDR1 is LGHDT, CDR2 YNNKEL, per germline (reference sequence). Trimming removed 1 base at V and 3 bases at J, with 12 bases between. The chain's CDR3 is CASSQALLSDTEAFF. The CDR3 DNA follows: TGTGCCAGCAGCCAAGCCCTATTATCGGACACTGAAGCTTTCTTT.

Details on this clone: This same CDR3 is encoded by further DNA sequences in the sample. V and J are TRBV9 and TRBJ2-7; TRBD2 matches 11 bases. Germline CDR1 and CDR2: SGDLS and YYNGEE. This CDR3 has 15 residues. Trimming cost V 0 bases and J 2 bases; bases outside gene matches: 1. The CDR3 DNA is TGTGCCAGCAGCGTAGGACTAGCGGGGACCTACGAGCAGTACTTC. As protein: CASSVGLAGTYEQYF.

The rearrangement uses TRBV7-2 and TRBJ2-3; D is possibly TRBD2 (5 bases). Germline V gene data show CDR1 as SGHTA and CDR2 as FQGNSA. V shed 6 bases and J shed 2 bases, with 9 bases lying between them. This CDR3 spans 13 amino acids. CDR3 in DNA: TGTGCCAGCAGGGAGGCGCACACAGATACGCAGTATTTT. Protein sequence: CASREAHTDTQYF.

CDR3: CASSSRTGSLPQHF. Written as DNA, the CDR3 is TGTGCCAGCAGTTCGCGGACAGGGAGTCTGCCCCAGCATTTT. The chain has TRBV6-5 and TRBJ1-5, with TRBD1 matching over 8 bases. Germline CDR1 MNHEY, CDR2 SVGAGI. V was clipped by 4 bases and J by 9 bases; unmatched bases: 8. The length of the CDR3 is 14 residues.

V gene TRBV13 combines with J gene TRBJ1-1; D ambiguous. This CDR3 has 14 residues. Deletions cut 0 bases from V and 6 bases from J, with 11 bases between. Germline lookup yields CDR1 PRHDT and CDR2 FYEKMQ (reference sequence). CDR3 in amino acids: CASSLGGQISEAFF. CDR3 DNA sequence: TGTGCCAGCAGCTTAGGGGGCCAAATTTCTGAAGCTTTCTTT.

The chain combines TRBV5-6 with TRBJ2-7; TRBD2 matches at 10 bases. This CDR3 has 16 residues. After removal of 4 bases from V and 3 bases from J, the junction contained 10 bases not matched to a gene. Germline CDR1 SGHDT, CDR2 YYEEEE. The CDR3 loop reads CASSLAGTSAVYEQYF. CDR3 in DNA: TGTGCCAGCAGCCTGGCCGGGACTAGCGCTGTCTACGAGCAGTACTTC.

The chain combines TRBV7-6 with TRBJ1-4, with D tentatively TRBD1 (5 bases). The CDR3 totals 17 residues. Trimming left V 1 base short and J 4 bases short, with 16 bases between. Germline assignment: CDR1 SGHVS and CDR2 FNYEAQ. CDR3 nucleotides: TGTGCCAGCAGCTTAGAATTCCGCCGGACAAATAATGAAAAACTGTTTTTT. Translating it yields CASSLEFRRTNNEKLFF.

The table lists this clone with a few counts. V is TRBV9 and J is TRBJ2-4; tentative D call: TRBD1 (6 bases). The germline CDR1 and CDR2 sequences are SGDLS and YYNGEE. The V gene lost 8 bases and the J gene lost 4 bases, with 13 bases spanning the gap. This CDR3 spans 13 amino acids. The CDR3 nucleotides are TGTGCCAGGGAACAGGGACCTAAAAACATTCAGTACTTC. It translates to CAREQGPKNIQYF.

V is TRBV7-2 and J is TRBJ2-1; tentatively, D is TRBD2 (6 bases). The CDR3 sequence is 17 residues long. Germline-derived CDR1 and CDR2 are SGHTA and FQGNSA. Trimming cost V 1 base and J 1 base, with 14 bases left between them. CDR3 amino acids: CASSLGAGRGSYNEQFF. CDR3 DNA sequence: TGTGCCAGCAGCTTAGGGGCGGGACGGGGATCCTACAATGAGCAGTTCTTC.

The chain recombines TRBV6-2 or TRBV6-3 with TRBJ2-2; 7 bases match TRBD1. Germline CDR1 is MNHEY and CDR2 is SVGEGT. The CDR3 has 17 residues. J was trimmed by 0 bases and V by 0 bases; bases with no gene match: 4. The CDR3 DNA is TGTGCCAGCAGTTACTCACAAGGGGGCGCGAACACCGGGGAGCTGTTTTTT. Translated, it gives CASSYSQGGANTGELFF.

The CDR3 DNA reads TGCGCCAGCAGCAGGGGACAGGGTTCTGGAAACACCATATATTTT. Translation gives CASSRGQGSGNTIYF. The rearrangement joins TRBV4-3 to TRBJ1-3, with 9 bases matching TRBD1. CDR1 is LGHNA, CDR2 YSLEER, per germline. This CDR3 has 15 amino acids. Trimming at V came to 5 bases and at J to 1 base, leaving 3 bases not matched to a gene.

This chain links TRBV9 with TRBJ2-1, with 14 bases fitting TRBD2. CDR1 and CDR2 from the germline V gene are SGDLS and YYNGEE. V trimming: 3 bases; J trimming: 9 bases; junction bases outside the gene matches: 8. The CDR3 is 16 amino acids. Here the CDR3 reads CASSAGLAGAGFEQFF. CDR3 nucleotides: TGTGCCAGCAGCGCGGGACTAGCGGGGGCCGGGTTTGAGCAGTTCTTC.

The DNA for the CDR3 is TGTGCCAGCAGCTTAGGGCCTGGACTAGCGGGGGTAACCGGGGAGCTGTTTTTT. Translating gives CASSLGPGLAGVTGELFF. The chain recombines TRBV11-2 with TRBJ2-2; 13 positions agree with TRBD2. The CDR3 is 18 residues long. In germline, CDR1 is SGHAT, CDR2 FQNNGV. The V and J ends lost 1 base and 5 bases, in that order; junction bases with no gene match: 7. The full variable domain, with the rest looked up from reference TRBV11-2 and TRBJ2-2, is EAGVAQSPRYKIIEKRQSVAFWCNPISGHATLYWYQQILGQGPKLLIQFQNNGVVDDSQLPKDRFSAERLKGVDSTLKIQPAKLEDSAVYLCASSLGPGLAGVTGELFFGEGSRLTVL.

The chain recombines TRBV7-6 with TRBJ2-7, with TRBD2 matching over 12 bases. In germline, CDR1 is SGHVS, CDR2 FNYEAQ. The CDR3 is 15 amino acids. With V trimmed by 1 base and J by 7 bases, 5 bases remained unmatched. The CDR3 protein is CASSLGTSGNREQYF. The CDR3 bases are TGTGCCAGCAGCTTAGGGACTAGCGGGAATAGGGAGCAGTACTTC.

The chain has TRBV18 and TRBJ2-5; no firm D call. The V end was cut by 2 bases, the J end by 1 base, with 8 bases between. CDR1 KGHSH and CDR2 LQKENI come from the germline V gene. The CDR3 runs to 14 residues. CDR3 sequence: CASSPNTVQETQYF. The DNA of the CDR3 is TGTGCCAGCTCACCAAATACAGTCCAAGAGACCCAGTACTTC.

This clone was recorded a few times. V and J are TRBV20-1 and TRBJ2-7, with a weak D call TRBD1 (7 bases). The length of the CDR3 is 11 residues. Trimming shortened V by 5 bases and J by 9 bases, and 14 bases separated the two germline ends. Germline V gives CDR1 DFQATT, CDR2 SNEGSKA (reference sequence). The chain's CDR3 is CSAGGQGGQYF. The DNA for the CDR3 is TGCAGTGCTGGAGGCCAGGGGGGGCAGTACTTC.

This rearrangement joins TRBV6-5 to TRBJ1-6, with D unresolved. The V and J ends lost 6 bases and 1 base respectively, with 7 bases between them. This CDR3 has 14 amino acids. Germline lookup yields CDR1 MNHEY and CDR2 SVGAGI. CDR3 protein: CASSDISYNSPLHF. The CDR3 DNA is TGTGCCAGCAGCGACATTTCCTATAATTCACCCCTCCACTTT.

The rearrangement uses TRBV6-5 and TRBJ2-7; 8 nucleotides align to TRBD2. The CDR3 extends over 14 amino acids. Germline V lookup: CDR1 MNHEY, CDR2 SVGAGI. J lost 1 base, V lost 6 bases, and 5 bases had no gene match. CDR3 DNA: TGTGCCAGCAGATCTAGCGGGCGGTCCTACGAGCAGTACTTC. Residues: CASRSSGRSYEQYF.

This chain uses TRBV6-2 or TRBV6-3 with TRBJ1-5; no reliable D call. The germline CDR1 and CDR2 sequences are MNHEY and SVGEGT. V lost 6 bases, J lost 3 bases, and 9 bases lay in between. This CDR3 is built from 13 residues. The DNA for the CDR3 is TGTGCCAGCAGATACAGCCTCAATCAGCCCCAGCATTTT. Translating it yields CASRYSLNQPQHF.

The CDR3 region has the DNA TGTGCCAGCAGCCCGAGGGTCGGAGCTAACTATGGCTACACCTTC. It translates to CASSPRVGANYGYTF. The chain is built from TRBV7-2 and TRBJ1-2; D is undetermined. Trimming stripped 5 bases from V and 0 bases from J, with 13 bases between. This CDR3 has 15 amino acids. From germline, CDR1 is SGHTA and CDR2 FQGNSA.

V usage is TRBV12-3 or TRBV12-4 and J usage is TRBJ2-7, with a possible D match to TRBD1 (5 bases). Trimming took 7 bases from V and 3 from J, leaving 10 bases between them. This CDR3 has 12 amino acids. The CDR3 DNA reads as TGTGCCAGCACAGACAGAATCTACGAGCAGTACTTC. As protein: CASTDRIYEQYF.